This entry lists 5 T cell receptor beta chains sequenced from one sample in a study of T cell responses to AZD1222 COVID-19 vaccine. Assay used: immunoSEQ multiplex PCR; TCRdb lists only in-frame clones, some missing. The table lists over 120,000 clones, approximately 92% of them singletons. The sequenced sample was peripheral blood, obtained on day 0 of AZD1222 vaccination. Receptor source: an adult in good health.

The chain joins TRBV19 to TRBJ1-5; tentative D call: TRBD1 (5 bases). This CDR3 is built from 15 residues. V lost 9 bases and J 3 bases, leaving 18 bases between the germline ends. Germline-derived CDR1 and CDR2 are LNHDA and SQIVND (reference sequence). The CDR3 region has the DNA TGTGCCAGAAGATCTTCGAGGGGCTACAATCAGCCCCAGCATTTT. This translates into CARRSSRGYNQPQHF.

The chain has TRBV5-4 and TRBJ2-7, with D possibly TRBD2 on 7 matching bases. The CDR3 loop spans 14 amino acids. Germline V gene data show CDR1 as SGHNT and CDR2 as YYREEE (reference sequence). The ends were cut back, 1 base at V and 6 bases at J, with 14 bases in the middle. In nucleotides, the CDR3 is TGTGCCAGCAGCTTGCTTGGAGGGGGGGGCGAGCAGTACTTC. It yields the protein CASSLLGGGGEQYF. The variable domain in full, with the rest retrieved from reference TRBV5-4 and TRBJ2-7, is ETGVTQSPTHLIKTRGQQVTLRCSSQSGHNTVSWYQQALGQGPQFIFQYYREEENGRGNFPPRFSGLQFPNYSSELNVNALELDDSALYLCASSLLGGGGEQYFGPGTRLTVT.

This chain links TRBV2 with TRBJ2-7; 9 nucleotides agree with TRBD2. CDR3 length: 12 amino acids. The germline V gene has CDR1 SNHLY and CDR2 FYNNEI. Trimming removed 8 bases from V and 3 bases from J; junction bases left unmatched: 2. CDR3 residues: CASQTSGYEQYF. CDR3 bases: TGTGCCAGCCAGACTAGCGGCTACGAGCAGTACTTC.

Concerning this clone: Distinct nucleotide sequences in the sample also encode this CDR3. The chain couples TRBV6-5 to TRBJ1-1; D is perhaps TRBD1 (5 bases). The germline gives CDR1 MNHEY, CDR2 SVGAGI. The length of the CDR3 is 13 residues. The V end lost 5 bases, the J end lost 2 bases, and 9 bases lay between the germline ends. The CDR3 reads CASSITGNTEAFF. The CDR3, as DNA: TGTGCCAGCAGTATCACAGGTAACACTGAAGCTTTCTTT.

This chain connects TRBV7-9 to TRBJ1-2, with 9 bases matching TRBD1. CDR3 length equals 16 residues. V trimming: 5 bases; J trimming: 3 bases; junction bases outside the gene matches: 10. Germline CDR1 reads SEHNR; CDR2 reads FQNEAQ (reference sequence). The CDR3 loop reads CASSPLLGQGDYGYTF. In DNA form, the CDR3 reads TGTGCCAGCAGCCCCTTGTTGGGACAGGGAGACTATGGCTACACCTTC.